This T cell receptor beta chain was sequenced during a study of T cells after yellow fever vaccination. Looking at the study overall: When fractions had low cell numbers, they were prepared with SMART-Seq v4 Ultra Low Input.

Regarding the study as a whole: FACS-sorted repertoires could harbor abundant contaminating bulk-population clonotypes. Compared with primary, the secondary response was weaker and peaked at day 5, not 15.

V was clipped by 1 base and J by 6 bases; unmatched bases: 2. This CDR3 is built from 14 residues. Per germline, CDR1 MGHRA and CDR2 YSYEKL. TCRdb processed the 5' RACE reads anew with MiXCR; each CDR3 protein has one entry. The table includes fewer than 650,000 distinct CDR3 sequences, 21% detected once. This clonotype was observed a handful of times. Its antigen remains unidentified. Specimen: PBMCs, collected less than 25 days after the first yellow fever vaccination. This receptor was taken from a man aged 18 to 35 who received the YFV17D yellow fever vaccine. The V gene is TRBV4-1, the J gene TRBJ2-2; 7 bases fit TRBD2. CDR3 loop: CASSQGTSAGELFF. As DNA, the CDR3 is TGCGCCAGCAGCCAAGGAACTAGCGCCGGGGAGCTGTTTTTT.